This T cell receptor beta chain was recorded in a study of radiotherapy plus CTLA-4 blockade in lung cancer. Profiled with immunoSEQ multiplex PCR; TCRdb holds only in-frame clones, not every one. There are about 15,000 clones in the sample; around 70% occur only once, and 53% lies in the top ten. The CDR3 totals 12 residues. The V end lost 5 bases, the J end lost 1 base, and 5 bases lay between the germline ends. Germline assignment: CDR1 MNHEY and CDR2 SMNVEV (reference sequence). Only one count was recorded for this clone. The receptor was isolated from a human donor with non-small cell lung cancer whose response to radiotherapy plus ipilimumab could not be evaluated. The material sequenced was peripheral blood, taken from a patient treated with radiotherapy plus ipilimumab. The chain joins TRBV27 to TRBJ1-2; no reliable D call. CDR3 in DNA: TGTGCCAGCAGTACAGTTAACTATGGCTACACCTTC. Amino acid sequence: CASSTVNYGYTF.